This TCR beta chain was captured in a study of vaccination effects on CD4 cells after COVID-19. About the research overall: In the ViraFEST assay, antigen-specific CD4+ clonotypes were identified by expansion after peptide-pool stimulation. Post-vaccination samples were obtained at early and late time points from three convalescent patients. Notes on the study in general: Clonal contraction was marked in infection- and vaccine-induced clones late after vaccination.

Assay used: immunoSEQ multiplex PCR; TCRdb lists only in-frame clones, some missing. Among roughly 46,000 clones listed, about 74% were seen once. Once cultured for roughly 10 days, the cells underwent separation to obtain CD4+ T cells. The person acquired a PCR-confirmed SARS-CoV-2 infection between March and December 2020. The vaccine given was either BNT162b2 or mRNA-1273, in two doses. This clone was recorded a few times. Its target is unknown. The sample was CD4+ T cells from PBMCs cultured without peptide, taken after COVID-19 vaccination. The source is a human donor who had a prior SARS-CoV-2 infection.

The CDR3 protein is CATRIPLAGTYEQYF. In DNA, the CDR3 is TGTGCCACCCGAATCCCCCTAGCGGGAACCTACGAGCAGTACTTC. The chain joins TRBV10-3 to TRBJ2-7, with 9 positions matching TRBD2. With V trimmed by 10 bases and J by 2 bases, 12 bases remained unmatched. CDR3 length: 15 amino acids. The germline V gene has CDR1 ENHRY and CDR2 SYGVKD.